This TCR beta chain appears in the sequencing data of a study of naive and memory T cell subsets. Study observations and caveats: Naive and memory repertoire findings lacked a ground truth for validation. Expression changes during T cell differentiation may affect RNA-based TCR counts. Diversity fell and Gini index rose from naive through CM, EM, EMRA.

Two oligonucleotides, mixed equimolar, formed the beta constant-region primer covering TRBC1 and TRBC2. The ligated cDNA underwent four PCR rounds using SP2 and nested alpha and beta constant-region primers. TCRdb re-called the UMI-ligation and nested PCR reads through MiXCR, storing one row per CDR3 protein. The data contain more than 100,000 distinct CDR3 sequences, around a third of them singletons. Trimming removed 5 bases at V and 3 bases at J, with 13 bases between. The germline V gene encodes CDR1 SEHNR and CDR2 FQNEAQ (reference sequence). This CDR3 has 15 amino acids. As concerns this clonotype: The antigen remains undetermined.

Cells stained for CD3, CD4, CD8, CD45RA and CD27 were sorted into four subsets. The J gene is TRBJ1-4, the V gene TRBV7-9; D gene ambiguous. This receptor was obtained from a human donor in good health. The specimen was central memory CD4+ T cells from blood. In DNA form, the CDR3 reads TGTGCCAGCAGCCTAGGAGGGTCGGCTAATGAAAAACTGTTTTTT. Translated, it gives CASSLGGSANEKLFF.